This paragraph covers one TCR beta chain sequence. Its matching antigen is unknown. This sample was included in a study of shared clonotypes between healthy human individuals. Across the whole study: Every donor yielded three CD4 naive, three CD4 memory, two CD8 naive and one CD8 memory plate. Findings and limits, study-wide: Estimated richness was generally greater in naive than memory subsets.

The CDR3 contains 13 residues. Germline V gives CDR1 KGHSH, CDR2 LQKENI. Deletions cut 4 bases from V and 6 bases from J, with 12 bases between. Measured with immunoSEQ multiplex PCR; TCRdb has only the in-frame clones, and not every one. The data hold around 1.6 million clones, with nearly 99% observed a single time. The V and J genes are TRBV18 and TRBJ1-1; TRBD1 might be the D (6 bases). Sequenced material: naive CD4+ T cells sorted from blood. The sample's subset: CD45RA+ positively selected. The clonotype originates from a man aged 25 to 45 in good health. For the CDR3, the DNA is TGTGCCAGCTCACAAAACCAGGGGCCTGAAGCTTTCTTT. Its protein product is CASSQNQGPEAFF.